This entry describes one T cell receptor beta chain. The entry originates in a study of graft-versus-host responses after intestinal transplantation. Across the study: For around 3 years after anti-thymocyte globulin induction, all recipients took tacrolimus and steroids. Study conclusions and caveats: Declining HvG levels early post-transplant were linked to peak circulating GvH clone levels. GvH clones turned up in recipient marrow; some had shown up first in ileum or blood.

The CDR3 covers 12 residues. With 7 bases clipped from V and 2 bases from J, the junction kept 2 bases outside the gene matches. The germline V gene encodes CDR1 SGHRS and CDR2 YFSETQ. TCRdb's copy holds only in-frame clones and misses some; the assay was immunoSEQ multiplex PCR. The sample contains roughly 17,000 clones, around 42% of which appear only once. Approximately 200,000 CFSE-labeled responder cells were plated with approximately 200,000 irradiated, violet-dye-labeled stimulator cells. Cell sorting after the reaction yielded proliferating CFSE-low CD3+CD4+ and CD3+CD8+ responders. The sample in question was alloreactive CD8+ T cells from a mixed lymphocyte reaction culture, obtained before intestinal transplant. Subset meaning: CFSE-low proliferating T cells sorted from approximately 6-day pre-transplant mixed lymphocyte reaction (GvH or HvG direction). V is TRBV5-1 and J is TRBJ2-7; 8 nucleotides line up with TRBD1. The source of this sequence is a human patient who received an intestinal transplant. The CDR3 loop reads CASGQGAYEQYF. As DNA, the CDR3 is TGCGCCAGCGGACAGGGAGCCTACGAGCAGTACTTC.